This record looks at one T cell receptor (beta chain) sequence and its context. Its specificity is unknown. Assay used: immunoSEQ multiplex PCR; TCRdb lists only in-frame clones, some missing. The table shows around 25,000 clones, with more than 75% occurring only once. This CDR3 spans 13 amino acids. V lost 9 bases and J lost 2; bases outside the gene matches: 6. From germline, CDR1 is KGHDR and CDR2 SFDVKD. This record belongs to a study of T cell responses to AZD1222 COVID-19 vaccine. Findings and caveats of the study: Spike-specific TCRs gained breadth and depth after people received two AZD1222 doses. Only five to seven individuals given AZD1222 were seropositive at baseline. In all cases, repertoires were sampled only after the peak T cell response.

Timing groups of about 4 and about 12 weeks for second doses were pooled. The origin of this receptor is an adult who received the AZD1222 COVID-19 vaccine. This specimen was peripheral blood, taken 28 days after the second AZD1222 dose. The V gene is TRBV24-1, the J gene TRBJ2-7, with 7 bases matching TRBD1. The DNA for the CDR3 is TGTGCCACCGCGACAGGGTCTACCTACGAGCAGTACTTC. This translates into CATATGSTYEQYF.